This passage covers 20 T cell receptor beta chains from one sample sequenced in a study of metastatic and nonmetastatic thyroid tumors. Every patient underwent thyroid surgery untreated. Using MiXCR, TCRdb reanalyzed the PCR reads. Here the sample spans under 50,000 clones, approximately 20% being singletons. The sequenced sample consisted of tumor tissue. The receptors here all came from a female donor with papillary thyroid cancer or a benign thyroid nodule (not recorded which). Some clones in this sample may be carry-over from other donors' samples.

This clone was detected ten times or more. The rearrangement joins TRBV5-1 to TRBJ2-1, with D perhaps TRBD1 (6 bases). The CDR3 extends over 13 amino acids. Germline CDR1 is SGHRS and CDR2 is YFSETQ. Trimming removed 5 bases at V and 6 bases at J, with 12 bases between. The CDR3 loop is CASSRGQLNEQFF. The CDR3 DNA sequence: TGCGCCAGCAGTCGTGGACAGCTCAATGAGCAGTTCTTC.

There are a few counts of this clone. A read error may be the cause here, since a much bigger clone is one base away. The chain recombines TRBV20-1 with TRBJ1-6; no definite D call. CDR3 length: 13 residues. Germline loops: CDR1 DFQATT, CDR2 SNEGSKA (reference sequence). The V end lost 5 bases, the J end lost 6 bases, and 11 bases lay between the germline ends. The CDR3 region has the DNA TGCAGTGCTGGACGAGGCGTTAATTCACCCCTCCACTTT. Its protein product is CSAGRGVNSPLHF.

This clone was seen a few times. This sequence joins TRBV19 and TRBJ1-1; 8 nucleotides agree with TRBD1. The germline gives CDR1 LNHDA, CDR2 SQIVND (reference sequence). This CDR3 has 14 amino acids. V gave up 11 bases and J gave up 1 base; unmatched junction bases: 9. CDR3 sequence (DNA): TGTGCCGCAAGAAACAGGGGGGGGAACACTGAAGCTTTCTTT. Translation: CAARNRGGNTEAFF.

This clone has just a few counts. The rearrangement joins TRBV28 to TRBJ2-7; 8 nucleotides align to TRBD2. This CDR3 region has 15 residues. The V and J ends lost 3 bases and 4 bases, in that order; junction bases with no gene match: 8. The germline gives CDR1 MDHEN, CDR2 SYDVKM. The CDR3 sequence is CASSFPGTRSYEQYF. The CDR3 coding sequence is TGTGCCAGCAGTTTCCCCGGGACTAGAAGTTACGAGCAGTACTTC. Based on the CDR3 plus reference TRBV28 and TRBJ2-7, the full variable domain is DVKVTQSSRYLVKRTGEKVFLECVQDMDHENMFWYRQDPGLGLRLIYFSYDVKMKEKGDIPEGYSVSREKKERFSLILESASTNQTSMYLCASSFPGTRSYEQYFGPGTRLTVT.

The CDR3 sequence: CASSPQTGDGYTF. For the CDR3, the DNA is TGTGCCAGCTCACCTCAGACAGGGGATGGCTACACCTTC. This chain joins TRBV18 and TRBJ1-2, with 8 bases that match TRBD1. This CDR3 region has 13 residues. V trimming: 3 bases; J trimming: 6 bases; junction bases outside the gene matches: 3. Germline V gene data show CDR1 as KGHSH and CDR2 as LQKENI.

Comments on this clone: A much larger clone lies a single base off, so this may be a read error. The chain combines TRBV30 with TRBJ2-5, with TRBD2 identical over 11 bases. V was pared by 2 bases and J by 2 bases, with 4 bases of the junction left unmatched. This CDR3 is 15 amino acids long. From germline, CDR1 is GTSNPN and CDR2 SVGIG (reference sequence). Written as DNA, the CDR3 is TGTGCCTGGAGTACGAGACTAGCGGGACAAGAGACCCAGTACTTC. The encoded protein is CAWSTRLAGQETQYF.

At least ten counts were recorded for this clone. This chain links TRBV7-2 with TRBJ2-1; the match to TRBD2 covers 9 bases. The length of the CDR3 is 16 residues. J was trimmed by 6 bases and V by 6 bases; bases with no gene match: 12. CDR1 SGHTA and CDR2 FQGNSA come from the germline V gene. CDR3 nucleotide sequence: TGTGCCAGCAGTCCCAGATATGGCGGGGGGGCCAATGAGCAGTTCTTC. It translates to CASSPRYGGGANEQFF.

This clone was counted between two and nine times. An end of the junction does not agree with germline; a read error may underlie this. The chain combines TRBV6-1 with TRBJ1-6; 9 positions agree with TRBD1. Germline CDR1 reads MNHNS; CDR2 reads SASEGT. The CDR3 totals 15 residues. The CDR3: CAGSPVTGGNSPLHF. The DNA of the CDR3 is TGTGCCGGCAGCCCCGTGACAGGGGGTAATTCACCCCTCCACTTT.

In its sample, this clone was seen many times. This sequence joins TRBV7-9 and TRBJ2-7; 8 bases fit TRBD1. CDR3 length: 15 residues. With V trimmed by 5 bases and J by 6 bases, 12 bases remained unmatched. The germline V gene has CDR1 SEHNR and CDR2 FQNEAQ (reference sequence). The DNA for the CDR3 is TGTGCCAGCAGCCCTAGGACAGGGTCTTTCTTCGAGCAGTACTTC. This translates into CASSPRTGSFFEQYF.

At least ten counts were recorded for this clone. This sequence joins TRBV6-6 and TRBJ1-6, with 7 bases matching TRBD1. Germline CDR1 is MNHNY and CDR2 is SVGAGI (reference sequence). The CDR3 covers 15 residues. V lost 2 bases, J lost 8 bases, and 6 bases stayed unmatched. DNA for the CDR3: TGTGCCAGCAGTTACACTACAGGGGATGATTCACCCCTCCACTTT. Its translation is CASSYTTGDDSPLHF.

CDR3 nucleotides: TGCAGTGCTAGATGGTACAGAAACTGGGATACGCAGTATTTT. Its translation: CSARWYRNWDTQYF. V gene TRBV20-1 combines with J gene TRBJ2-3; D not resolved. CDR3 size: 14 residues. Germline CDR1 reads DFQATT; CDR2 reads SNEGSKA (reference sequence). V gave up 2 bases and J gave up 6 bases, with 15 bases separating them.

This clone was detected many times. This chain joins TRBV10-2 and TRBJ2-7, with D possibly being TRBD1 (6 bases). Per the germline V gene, CDR1 is WSHSY and CDR2 is SAAADI. The CDR3 sequence is 13 residues long. V was pared by 4 bases and J by 3 bases, with 10 bases between. The CDR3 loop is CASSGGRGYEQYF. CDR3 coding DNA: TGCGCCAGCAGTGGGGGCAGGGGCTACGAGCAGTACTTC.

Here the CDR3 DNA reads TGTGCCTTTCATGGTATGGGCAATCAGCCCCAGCATTTT. It is translated as CAFHGMGNQPQHF. The chain links TRBV2 to TRBJ1-5; D is uncertain. V was cut by 11 bases and J by 2 bases, with 13 bases left in between. CDR3 length: 13 residues. Germline V CDR1 and CDR2: SNHLY, FYNNEI.

Worth noting for this clone: This clone may be a read error of a much larger clone one base away. The V call is TRBV18, the J call TRBJ2-1, with 7 bases aligning to TRBD1. The CDR3 covers 15 residues. Germline CDR1 KGHSH, CDR2 LQKENI. J lost 1 base, V lost 5 bases, and 5 bases had no gene match. This CDR3 reads CASSDRERSYNEQFF. The CDR3 nucleotides read TGTGCCAGCTCAGACAGGGAAAGATCCTACAATGAGCAGTTCTTC.

This clone appeared many times. The CDR3 DNA is TGCGCCAGCTCTCCCGGGGGTGGATCTAGCGGGAGTAGATACGAGCAGTACTTC. Amino acids: CASSPGGGSSGSRYEQYF. This chain joins TRBV5-1 and TRBJ2-7; 10 bases fit TRBD2. V was clipped by 7 bases and J by 4 bases; unmatched bases: 20. Germline CDR1 SGHRS, CDR2 YFSETQ. CDR3 size: 18 residues.

This clone has ten or more counts. CDR3 DNA: TGTGCCAGCAAGGGGGGGGGGGCCTTCCAAGAGACCCAGTACTTC. This gives the protein CASKGGGAFQETQYF. The V call is TRBV6-2 or TRBV6-3, the J call TRBJ2-5; perhaps TRBD2 as D (7 bases). V was shortened by 7 bases and J by 1 base, with 16 bases between the two germline ends. This CDR3 comprises 15 residues. Germline CDR1 is MNHEY and CDR2 is SVGEGT.

Concerning this clone: Sequence at one end of the junction differs from germline and may be a read error. The gene calls are TRBV7-9 and TRBJ1-2, with 7 nucleotides matching TRBD1. The length of the CDR3 is 13 residues. Germline-derived CDR1 and CDR2 are SEHNR and FQNEAQ (reference sequence). The CDR3 DNA reads TGTGTCAGCAGCTGGGACAGAGACTATGGCTACACCTTC. This encodes CVSSWDRDYGYTF. Based on the CDR3 plus reference TRBV7-9 and TRBJ1-2, the full variable domain is DTGVSQNPRHKITKRGQNVTFRCDPISEHNRLYWYRQTLGQGPEFLTYFQNEAQLEKSRLLSDRFSAERPKGSFSTLEIQRTEQGDSAMYLCVSSWDRDYGYTFGSGTRLTVV.

The J gene is TRBJ2-3, the V gene TRBV5-1, with TRBD2 matching over 11 bases. V dropped 0 bases and J dropped 4; count of bases not matched to a gene: 4. This CDR3 spans 16 amino acids. The V gene's germline CDR1 is SGHRS and CDR2 YFSETQ. CDR3 sequence reads: CASSLGLAGISDTQYF. In DNA, the CDR3 is TGCGCCAGCAGCTTGGGACTAGCGGGAATCTCAGATACGCAGTATTTT. Variable domain in full (rest from reference TRBV5-1 and TRBJ2-3): KAGVTQTPRYLIKTRGQQVTLSCSPISGHRSVSWYQQTPGQGLQFLFEYFSETQRNKGNFPGRFSGRQFSNSRSEMNVSTLELGDSALYLCASSLGLAGISDTQYFGPGTRLTVL.

This clone turned up a few times. A much larger clone differs by one base, so this may be a read error. V gene TRBV20-1 combines with J gene TRBJ1-5, with D unclear. The germline V gene has CDR1 DFQATT and CDR2 SNEGSKA (reference sequence). Trimming removed 3 bases at V and 0 bases at J, with 12 bases between. CDR3 length: 15 residues. The CDR3 region has the DNA TGCAGTGCTAGGGAGCGAGTCGATAGCAATCAGCCCCAGCATTTT. It is translated as CSARERVDSNQPQHF.

This sequence joins TRBV19 and TRBJ2-7, with D maybe TRBD1 (6 bases). CDR1 and CDR2 from the germline V gene are LNHDA and SQIVND (reference sequence). The CDR3 is made up of 15 amino acids. V lost 6 bases to trimming and J lost 4 bases, with 19 bases between them. Here the CDR3 reads CASSTRDKELYEQYF. CDR3 in DNA: TGTGCCAGTAGCACCCGGGACAAGGAGTTATACGAGCAGTACTTC.